The clone carrying this TCR beta chain has only a few counts. Its target is not known. CDR3 length: 13 residues. Per germline, CDR1 LGHDT and CDR2 YNNKEL (reference sequence). After removal of 2 bases from V and 13 bases from J, the junction contained 8 bases not matched to a gene. This entry is derived from a study of T cell repertoires in cytomegalovirus infection. Study in general: TCR beta signatures that were public indicated CMV infection and matching HLA type.

Study-wide findings and caveats: Dominating the ex vivo response were TCR beta clonotypes that were CMV-specific and HLA-C-restricted.

TCRdb analysed the reads with MiXCR anew, one entry per CDR3 protein. Among roughly 310,000 distinct CDR3 sequences, roughly 15% were seen once, and the ten largest hold more than 10%. This rearrangement joins TRBV3-1 to TRBJ2-4; 7 bases line up with TRBD1. Sequenced: PBMCs. The sequence was obtained from a human donor in good health (CMV status not recorded). Some clones in this sample may be carry-over from other donors' samples. CDR3 loop: CASSQTISGGQYF. CDR3 DNA: TGTGCCAGCAGCCAAACTATATCAGGGGGACAGTACTTC.